This T cell receptor beta chain was recovered during a study of blood T cell repertoires in COVID-19 (dated by TCRdb to the early 2020s). Regarding the research as a whole: Samples from collaborators originated in the United States, Italy and Spain and spanned both the acute and convalescent phases of COVID-19. The prospective study material was composed of cDNA or gDNA derived from T cells, B-cell-depleted T cells, or PBMCs. Deeply sampled blood TCRbeta repertoires from subjects exposed to, actively infected with, or recovered from COVID-19 were included in the dataset. The repertoires were made available in a free public database intended to serve as a resource for research on the immune response to SARS-CoV-2. Samples were obtained from the ongoing ImmuneRACE study (first 160 participants) and from 1,200 or so subjects provided by 6 global collaborators. Sample metadata almost always included a de-identified subject ID, COVID-19 status, age in years and sex. Where available, HLA class I and class II types were taken from metadata supplied by the sample provider and were not determined by assay-based typing.

Broader findings and caveats from the paper: How much clinical and demographic metadata was included differed by source and by participant, and the metadata was provided uncurated.

Trimming removed 3 bases from V and 2 bases from J, leaving 11 bases between the germline ends. There are 15 amino acids in the CDR3, from cysteine to phenylalanine inclusive. Here the CDR3 DNA is all that survives: 45 bases in frame from base 1. CDR1 and CDR2 (MNHNS, SASEGT) derive from the germline V gene. One collaborating source in Seattle enrolled patients while the patients were actively infected and followed the patients over time throughout the course of disease. Each collaborating institution followed its own protocols to collect whole blood in K2EDTA tubes. Collaborator samples were shipped for TCRbeta analysis as frozen whole blood, isolated PBMCs, or DNA extracted from either sample type. TCRbeta CDR3 regions were amplified from genomic DNA by means of the immunoSEQ Assay, a bias-controlled multiplex PCR. The source study handled its data this way. Within the assay, amplification of reference gene primers was used to estimate how many nucleated cells each sample contained. To quantify the absolute abundance of each unique TCRbeta CDR3 rearrangement, sequence reads were collapsed and filtered. For each sample, productive Simpson clonality was calculated as the square root of Simpson's diversity index across productive rearrangements. TCRdb limited this immuneACCESS table to in-frame rearrangements with V and J called. A share of clones is missing; checked studies link under half to unresolved V genes, and the rest is unexplained. For V, J and clone size, that table is used; D and trimming come from the DNA. For this sample there are 300,000 to 400,000 clones; about 89% appear just once. About 6% of the sample lies in the top ten.

On this clone: What antigen it recognizes has not been identified. No base quality information exists; no much larger clone differs at one position.

The receptor was isolated from a woman aged 45 to 65 with COVID-19, enrolled during active disease. Sequencing was carried out using peripheral blood. The rearrangement combines TRBV6-1 with TRBJ2-1, with the D gene not clear enough to name. The CDR3 is CASSEMFDTYNEQFF. In nucleotides, the sequence is TGTGCCAGCAGTGAGATGTTTGACACCTACAATGAGCAGTTCTTC.